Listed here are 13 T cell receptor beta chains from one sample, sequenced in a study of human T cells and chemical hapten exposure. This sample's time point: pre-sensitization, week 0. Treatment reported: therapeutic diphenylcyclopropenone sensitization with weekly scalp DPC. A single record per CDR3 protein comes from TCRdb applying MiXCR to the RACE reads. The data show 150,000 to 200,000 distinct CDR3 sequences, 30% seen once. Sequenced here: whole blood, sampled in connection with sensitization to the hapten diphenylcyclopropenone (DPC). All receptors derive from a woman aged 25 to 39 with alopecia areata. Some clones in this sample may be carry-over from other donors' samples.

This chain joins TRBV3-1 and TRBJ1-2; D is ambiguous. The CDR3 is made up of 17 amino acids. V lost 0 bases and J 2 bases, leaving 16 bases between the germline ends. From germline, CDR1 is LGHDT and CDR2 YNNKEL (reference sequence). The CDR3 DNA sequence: TGTGCCAGCAGCCAAGATCCGAACCAAAACAAGAACTATGGCTACACCTTC. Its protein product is CASSQDPNQNKNYGYTF.

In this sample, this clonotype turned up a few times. CDR3 region: CKTENTEAFF. The CDR3 DNA is TGCAAAACAGAGAACACTGAAGCTTTCTTT. The chain is built from TRBV29-1 and TRBJ1-1; D unclear. From germline, CDR1 is SQVTM and CDR2 ANQGSEA. CDR3 size: 10 residues.

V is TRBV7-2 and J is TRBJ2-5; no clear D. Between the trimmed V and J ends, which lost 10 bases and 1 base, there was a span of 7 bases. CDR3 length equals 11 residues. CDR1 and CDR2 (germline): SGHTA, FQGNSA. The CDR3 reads CATGRQETQYF. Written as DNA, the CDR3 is TGTGCCACCGGTCGCCAAGAGACCCAGTACTTC.

This chain's CDR3 is CASSFTGLSYNEQFF. The CDR3 coding sequence is TGCGCCAGCAGCTTCACAGGGCTATCCTACAATGAGCAGTTCTTC. The genes are TRBV5-1 and TRBJ2-1; maybe TRBD1 (6 bases). CDR1 and CDR2 (germline): SGHRS, YFSETQ. This CDR3 contains 15 residues. Trimming cost V 2 bases and J 1 base, with 10 bases left between them.

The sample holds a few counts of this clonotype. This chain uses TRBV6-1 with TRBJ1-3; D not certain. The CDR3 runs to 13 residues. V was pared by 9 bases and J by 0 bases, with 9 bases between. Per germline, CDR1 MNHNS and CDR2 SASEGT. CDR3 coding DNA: TGTGCCAGTATACGGATCTCTGGAAACACCATATATTTT. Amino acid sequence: CASIRISGNTIYF.

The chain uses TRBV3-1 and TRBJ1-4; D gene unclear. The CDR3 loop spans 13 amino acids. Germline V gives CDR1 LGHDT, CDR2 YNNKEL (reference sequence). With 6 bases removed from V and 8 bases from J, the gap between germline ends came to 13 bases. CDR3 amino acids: CASRQLGEEKLFF. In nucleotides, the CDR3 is TGTGCCAGCAGGCAACTAGGAGAGGAAAAACTGTTTTTT.

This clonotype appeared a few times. As DNA, the CDR3 is TGTGCCAGCAGCGTAGACACTAGCGGGATATACGAGCAGTACTTC. This encodes CASSVDTSGIYEQYF. The gene calls are TRBV9 and TRBJ2-7; 10 nucleotides align to TRBD2. The germline gives CDR1 SGDLS, CDR2 YYNGEE. The V gene end was trimmed by 0 bases and the J gene end by 4 bases; junction bases not matched to a gene: 4. The length of the CDR3 is 15 residues.

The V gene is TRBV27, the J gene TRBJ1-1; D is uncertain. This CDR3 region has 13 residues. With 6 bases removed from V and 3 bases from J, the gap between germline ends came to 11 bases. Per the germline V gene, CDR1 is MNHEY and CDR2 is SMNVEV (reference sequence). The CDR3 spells CASRSSRDTEAFF. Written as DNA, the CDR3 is TGTGCCAGCAGGAGCTCGCGGGACACTGAAGCTTTCTTT.

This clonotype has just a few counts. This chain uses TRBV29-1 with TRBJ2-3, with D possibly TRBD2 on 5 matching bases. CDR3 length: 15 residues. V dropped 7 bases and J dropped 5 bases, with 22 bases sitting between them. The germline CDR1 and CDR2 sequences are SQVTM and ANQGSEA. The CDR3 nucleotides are TGCAGCGCCGGACGGACTGGTGCTTTAGGAGATACGCAGTATTTT. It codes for CSAGRTGALGDTQYF.

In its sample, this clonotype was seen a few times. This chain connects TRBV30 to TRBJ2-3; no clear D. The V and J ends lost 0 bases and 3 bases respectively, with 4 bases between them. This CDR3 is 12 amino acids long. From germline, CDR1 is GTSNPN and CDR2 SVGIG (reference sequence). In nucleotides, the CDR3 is TGTGCCTGGAGTGTACTAACAGATACGCAGTATTTT. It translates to CAWSVLTDTQYF.

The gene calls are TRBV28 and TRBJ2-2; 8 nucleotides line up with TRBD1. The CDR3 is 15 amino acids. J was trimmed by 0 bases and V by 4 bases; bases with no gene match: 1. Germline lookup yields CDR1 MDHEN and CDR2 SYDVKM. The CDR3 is CASSSGQANTGELFF. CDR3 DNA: TGTGCCAGCAGTTCGGGACAGGCGAACACCGGGGAGCTGTTTTTT.

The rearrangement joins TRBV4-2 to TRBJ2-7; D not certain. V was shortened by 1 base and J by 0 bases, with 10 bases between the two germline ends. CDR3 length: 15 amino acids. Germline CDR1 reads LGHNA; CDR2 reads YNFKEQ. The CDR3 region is CASSQGLTVSYEQYF. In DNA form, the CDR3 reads TGTGCCAGCAGCCAAGGTCTTACAGTCTCCTACGAGCAGTACTTC.

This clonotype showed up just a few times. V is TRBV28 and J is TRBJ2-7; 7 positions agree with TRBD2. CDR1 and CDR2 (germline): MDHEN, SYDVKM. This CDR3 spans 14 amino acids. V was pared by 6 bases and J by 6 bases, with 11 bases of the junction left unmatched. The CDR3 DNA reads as TGTGCCAGCAGCGCGGTGCGGGAGCTTCGCGAGCAGTACTTC. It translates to CASSAVRELREQYF.